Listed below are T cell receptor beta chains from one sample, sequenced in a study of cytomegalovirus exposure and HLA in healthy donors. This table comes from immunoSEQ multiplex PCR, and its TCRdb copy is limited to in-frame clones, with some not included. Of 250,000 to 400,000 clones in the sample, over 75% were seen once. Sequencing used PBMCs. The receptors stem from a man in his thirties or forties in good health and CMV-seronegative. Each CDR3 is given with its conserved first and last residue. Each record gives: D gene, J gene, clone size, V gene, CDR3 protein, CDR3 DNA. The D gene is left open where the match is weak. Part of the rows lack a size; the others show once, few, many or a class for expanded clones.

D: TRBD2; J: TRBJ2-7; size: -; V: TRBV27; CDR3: CASSSKTSGGSYEQYF; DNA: TGTGCCAGCAGTTCCAAGACTAGCGGGGGGAGCTACGAGCAGTACTTC
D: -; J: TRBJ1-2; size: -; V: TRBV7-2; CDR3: CASSLVAPRADGYTF; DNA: TGTGCCAGCAGCTTAGTGGCCCCGAGGGCGGATGGCTACACCTTC
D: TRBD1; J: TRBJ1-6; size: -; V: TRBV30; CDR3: CAWTAGQTNSPLHF; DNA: TGTGCCTGGACGGCGGGACAGACGAATTCACCCCTCCACTTT
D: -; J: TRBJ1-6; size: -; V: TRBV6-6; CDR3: CASSYLQDNSPLHF; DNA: TGTGCCAGCAGTTACTTACAGGATAATTCACCCCTCCACTTT
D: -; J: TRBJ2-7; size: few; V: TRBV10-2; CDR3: CASGRVTYEQYF; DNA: TGCGCCAGCGGCCGGGTCACCTACGAGCAGTACTTC
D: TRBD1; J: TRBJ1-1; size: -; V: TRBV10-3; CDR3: CATGTGGSIEAFF; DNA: TGTGCCACCGGGACAGGCGGATCCATTGAAGCTTTCTTT
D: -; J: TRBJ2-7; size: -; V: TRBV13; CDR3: CASSFREIGYEQYF; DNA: TGTGCCAGCAGCTTCAGGGAAATCGGCTACGAGCAGTACTTC
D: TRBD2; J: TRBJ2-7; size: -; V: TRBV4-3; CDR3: CASSQGSGDYYEQYF; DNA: TGCGCCAGCAGCCAAGGGAGCGGGGATTACTACGAGCAGTACTTC
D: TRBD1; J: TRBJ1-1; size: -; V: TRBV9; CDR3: CASSAAWDRGNTEAFF; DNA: TGTGCCAGCAGCGCGGCCTGGGACAGGGGGAACACTGAAGCTTTCTTT
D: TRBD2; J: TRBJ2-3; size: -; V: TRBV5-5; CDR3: CASSLAASGGTDTQYF; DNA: TGTGCCAGCAGCTTGGCCGCTAGCGGGGGCACAGATACGCAGTATTTT
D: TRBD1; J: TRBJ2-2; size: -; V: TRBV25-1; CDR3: CAYRGLTGELFF; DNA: TGTGCCTACAGGGGGCTCACCGGGGAGCTGTTTTTT
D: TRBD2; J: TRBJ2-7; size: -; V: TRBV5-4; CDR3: CASSGGLAGGSYEQYF; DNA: TGTGCCAGCAGCGGGGGACTAGCGGGGGGATCCTACGAGCAGTACTTC
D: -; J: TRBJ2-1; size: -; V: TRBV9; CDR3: CASSVEDLRYNEQFF; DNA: TGTGCCAGCAGCGTAGAGGACTTGAGGTACAATGAGCAGTTCTTC
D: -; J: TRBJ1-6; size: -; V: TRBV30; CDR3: CAWSQGGGSPLHF; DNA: TGTGCCTGGTCACAGGGAGGGGGTTCACCCCTCCACTTT
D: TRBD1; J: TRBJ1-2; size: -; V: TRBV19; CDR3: CASSMTRTGYYGYTF; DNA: TGTGCCAGTAGTATGACAAGGACAGGGTACTATGGCTACACCTTC
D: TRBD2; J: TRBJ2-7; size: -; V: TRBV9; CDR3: CASSVVRRDGSGGAVYEQYF; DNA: TGTGCCAGCAGCGTAGTGAGGAGGGATGGTAGCGGGGGGGCGGTCTACGAGCAGTACTTC
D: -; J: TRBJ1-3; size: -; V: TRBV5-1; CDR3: CASSRFLDRNSGNTIYF; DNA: TGCGCCAGCAGCCGATTCCTGGACAGAAACTCTGGAAACACCATATATTTT
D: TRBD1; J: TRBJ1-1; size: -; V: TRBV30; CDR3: CAWSPDRGNTEAFF; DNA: TGTGCCTGGAGTCCGGACAGGGGAAACACTGAAGCTTTCTTT
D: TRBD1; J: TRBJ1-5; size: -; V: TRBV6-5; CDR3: CASSKRTGGDQPQHF; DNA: TGTGCCAGCAGTAAGCGGACAGGGGGCGATCAGCCCCAGCATTTT
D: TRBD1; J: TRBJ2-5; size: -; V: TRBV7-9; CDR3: CASSSYRGNGPRETQYF; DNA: TGTGCCAGCAGCTCATACAGGGGGAATGGGCCAAGGGAGACCCAGTACTTC
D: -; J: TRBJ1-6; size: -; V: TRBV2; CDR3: CASRSTDLDSPLHF; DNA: TGTGCCAGCAGGTCGACAGATCTGGATTCACCCCTCCACTTT
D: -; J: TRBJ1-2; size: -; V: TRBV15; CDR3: CATSGGVNYGYTF; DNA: TGTGCCACCTCGGGGGGGGTTAACTATGGCTACACCTTC
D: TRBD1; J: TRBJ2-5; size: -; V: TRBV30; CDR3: CAWSGRGTGKETQYF; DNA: TGTGCCTGGAGTGGCCGGGGGACAGGGAAAGAGACCCAGTACTTC
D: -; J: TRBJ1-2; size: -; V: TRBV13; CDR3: CASSLVGSSYGYTF; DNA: TGTGCCAGCAGCTTAGTGGGGAGTTCCTATGGCTACACCTTC
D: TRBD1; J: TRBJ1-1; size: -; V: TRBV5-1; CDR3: CASSSGQGYSEAFF; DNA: TGCGCCAGCAGCTCTGGACAGGGGTACTCTGAAGCTTTCTTT
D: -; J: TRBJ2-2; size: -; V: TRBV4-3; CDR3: CASSQATRSNTGELFF; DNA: TGCGCCAGCAGCCAAGCAACTCGGTCGAACACCGGGGAGCTGTTTTTT
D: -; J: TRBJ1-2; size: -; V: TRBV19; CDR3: CASTEANYGYTF; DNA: TGTGCCAGCACAGAAGCTAACTATGGCTACACCTTC
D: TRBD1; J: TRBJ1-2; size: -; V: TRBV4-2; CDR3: CASNRGDKIPYGYTF; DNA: TGTGCCAGCAACAGGGGCGACAAAATCCCATATGGCTACACCTTC
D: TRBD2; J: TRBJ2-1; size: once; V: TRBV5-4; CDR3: CASSLRGPSGVNEQFF; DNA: TGTGCCAGCAGCTTGAGGGGGCCTAGCGGGGTTAATGAGCAGTTCTTC
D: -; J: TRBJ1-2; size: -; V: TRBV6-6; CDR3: CASSYSSRGYTF; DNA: TGTGCCAGCAGTTACTCCTCGAGAGGCTACACCTTC
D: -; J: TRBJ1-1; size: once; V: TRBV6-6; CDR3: CASSYAQGGGTEAFF; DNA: TGTGCCAGCAGTTACGCACAGGGCGGGGGCACTGAAGCTTTCTTT
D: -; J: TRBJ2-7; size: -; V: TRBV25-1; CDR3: CASSDPGSDYEQYF; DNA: TGTGCCAGCAGTGACCCCGGGAGTGACTACGAGCAGTACTTC
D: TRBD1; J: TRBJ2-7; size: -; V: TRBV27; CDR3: CASSLPGTGVYEQYF; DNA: TGTGCCAGCAGCCTCCCCGGGACAGGGGTCTACGAGCAGTACTTC
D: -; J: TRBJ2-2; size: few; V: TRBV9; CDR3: CASSDPSDRRLFF; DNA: TGTGCCAGCAGCGATCCGAGCGACAGAAGGCTGTTTTTT
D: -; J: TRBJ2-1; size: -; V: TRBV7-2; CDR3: CASSLLVGGRDEQFF; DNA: TGTGCCAGCAGCTTATTGGTAGGGGGTAGAGATGAGCAGTTCTTC
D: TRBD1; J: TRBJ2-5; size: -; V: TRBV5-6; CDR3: CASSLGWTGGQETQYF; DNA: TGTGCCAGCAGCTTGGGTTGGACAGGGGGCCAAGAGACCCAGTACTTC
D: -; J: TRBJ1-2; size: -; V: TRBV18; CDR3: CASSPQAGDGYTF; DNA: TGTGCCAGCTCACCACAAGCAGGGGATGGCTACACCTTC
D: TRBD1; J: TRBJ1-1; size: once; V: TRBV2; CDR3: CASSELFGQGISGNTEAFF; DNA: TGTGCCAGCAGTGAACTTTTTGGACAGGGAATTTCGGGGAACACTGAAGCTTTCTTT
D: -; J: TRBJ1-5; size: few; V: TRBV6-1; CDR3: CASSERGISQPQHF; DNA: TGTGCCAGCAGTGAACGGGGGATCAGTCAGCCCCAGCATTTT
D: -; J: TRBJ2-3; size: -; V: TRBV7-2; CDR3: CASSLAGGQISTDTQYF; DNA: TGTGCCAGCAGCTTAGCGGGGGGACAGATCTCCACAGATACGCAGTATTTT
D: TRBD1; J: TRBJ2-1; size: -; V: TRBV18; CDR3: CASSRGTGSKNEQFF; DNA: TGTGCCAGCTCACGGGGGACAGGGTCTAAGAATGAGCAGTTCTTC
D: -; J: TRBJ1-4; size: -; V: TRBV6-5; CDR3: CASSRGRGSEKLFF; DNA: TGTGCCAGCAGTAGAGGCAGGGGAAGCGAAAAACTGTTTTTT
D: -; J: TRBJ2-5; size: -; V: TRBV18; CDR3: CASSPQGGETQYF; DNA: TGTGCCAGCTCACCCCAGGGAGGAGAGACCCAGTACTTC
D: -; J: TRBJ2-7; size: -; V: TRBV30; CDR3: CAWSPGRETLEEYF; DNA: TGTGCCTGGAGTCCGGGCAGAGAAACCCTGGAGGAGTACTTC
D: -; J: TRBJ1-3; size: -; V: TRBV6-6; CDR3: CASSRLPTGTGNTIYF; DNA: TGTGCCAGCAGCCGACTACCGACAGGCACCGGAAACACCATATATTTT
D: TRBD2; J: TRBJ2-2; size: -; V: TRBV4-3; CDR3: CASSQDPFLAGGVNTGELFF; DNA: TGCGCCAGCAGCCAAGATCCATTCCTAGCGGGGGGAGTTAACACCGGGGAGCTGTTTTTT
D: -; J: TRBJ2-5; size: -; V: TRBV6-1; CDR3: CASSEGSRGETQYF; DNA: TGTGCCAGCAGTGAGGGCAGTAGGGGGGAGACCCAGTACTTC
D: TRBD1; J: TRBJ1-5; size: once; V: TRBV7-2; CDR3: CASSPQTGWNQPQHF; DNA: TGTGCCAGCAGCCCCCAGACAGGGTGGAATCAGCCCCAGCATTTT
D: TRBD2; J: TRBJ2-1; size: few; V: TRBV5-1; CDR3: CASEASGGAYNEQFF; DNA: TGCGCCAGCGAGGCTAGCGGGGGGGCATACAATGAGCAGTTCTTC
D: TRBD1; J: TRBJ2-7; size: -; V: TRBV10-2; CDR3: CASSERTGGLNEQYF; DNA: TGCGCCAGCAGTGAACGTACAGGGGGTCTCAACGAGCAGTACTTC
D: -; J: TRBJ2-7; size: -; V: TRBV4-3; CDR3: CASSQDVASYEQYF; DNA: TGCGCCAGCAGCCAAGATGTGGCCTCCTACGAGCAGTACTTC
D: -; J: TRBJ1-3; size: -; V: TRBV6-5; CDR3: CASSLGGRSGNTIYF; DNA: TGTGCCAGCAGTTTAGGGGGTCGCTCTGGAAACACCATATATTTT